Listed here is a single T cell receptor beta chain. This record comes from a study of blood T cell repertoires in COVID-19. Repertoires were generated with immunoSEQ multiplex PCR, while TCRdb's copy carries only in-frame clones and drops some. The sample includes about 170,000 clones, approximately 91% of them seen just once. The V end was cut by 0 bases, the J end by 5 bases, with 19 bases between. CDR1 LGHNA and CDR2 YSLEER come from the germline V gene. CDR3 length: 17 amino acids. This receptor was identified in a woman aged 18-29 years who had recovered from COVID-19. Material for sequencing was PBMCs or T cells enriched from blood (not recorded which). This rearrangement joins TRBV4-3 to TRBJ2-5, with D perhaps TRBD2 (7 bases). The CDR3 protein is CASSQDRGGAGRETQYF. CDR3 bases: TGCGCCAGCAGCCAAGATCGTGGGGGGGCCGGCCGGGAGACCCAGTACTTC.